The clone carrying this TCR beta chain showed up many times. Its specificity is unknown. The data were taken from a study of blood T cells in healthy people across ages. The use of a sample-barcoded 5' primer and a J-beta primer mix characterized a second PCR of 7 to 11 cycles. One entry per CDR3 protein, called by TCRdb with MiXCR from the 5' RACE reads. The data hold some 790,000 distinct CDR3 sequences, with 29% observed a single time. A minimum of 7 million PBMCs was isolated per sample. Study outcomes and limitations: With unsorted PBMCs, a conclusive comparison of naive versus antigen-experienced cells was not possible.

Looked up from germline, CDR1 is DFQATT and CDR2 is SNEGSKA (reference sequence). With V trimmed by 8 bases and J by 5 bases, 12 bases remained unmatched. The CDR3 has 14 amino acids. Material: blood. The TCR originated in a woman at least 80 years old in good health. The V gene is TRBV20-1, the J gene TRBJ2-5; 9 nucleotides line up with TRBD1. CDR3: CSHAGTGLKETQYF. The DNA for the CDR3 is TGCAGTCACGCCGGGACAGGGCTAAAGGAGACCCAGTACTTC.